This TCR beta chain stems from a study of OX40 agonist ivuxolimab in advanced cancers. Study context: Those enrolled were approximately 78% male, with a mean age of roughly 62 years and ages from roughly 23 to 79. Study-wide findings and caveats: Researchers report that CD8+ T cells had, on average, more expanded clones than CD4+. Clonal expansion from baseline to week 6 occurred in both CD4+ and CD8+ T cells.

The data were produced by immunoSEQ multiplex PCR, yet TCRdb's version contains in-frame clones alone and is incomplete. This sample has roughly 30,000 clones, with roughly 87% found just once. V shed 2 bases and J shed 3 bases, with 16 bases lying between them. The CDR3 is made up of 16 amino acids. Per germline, CDR1 MNHNS and CDR2 SASEGT. This clone was seen a handful of times. Its antigen is currently unknown. The TCR comes from an adult with an advanced solid tumor such as melanoma, head and neck, liver or kidney cancer. Source: CD4+ or CD8+ T cells sorted from blood, taken in a trial of the OX40 agonist ivuxolimab. The chain recombines TRBV6-1 with TRBJ1-1; a weak D match, TRBD1 (5 bases). This CDR3 is CASSESAETAYTEAFF. DNA of the CDR3: TGTGCCAGCAGTGAATCGGCCGAGACAGCCTACACTGAAGCTTTCTTT.